One and the same sample provided the 4 T cell receptor beta chains below, sequenced in a study of neurological immune-mediated disorders. The time point is: technical triplicate 2. One entry per CDR3 protein, called by TCRdb with MiXCR from the 5' RACE reads. The table shows about 59,000 distinct CDR3 sequences, with around 24% occurring only once. The sequenced sample consisted of PBMCs. Receptors originate from a man aged 60 to 69 with HTLV-1-associated myelopathy (HAM/TSP).

This clonotype was counted ten times or more. The germline gene is not matched at one end of the junction; a read error may be the cause. This sequence joins TRBV5-1 and TRBJ2-7, with D tentatively TRBD1 (6 bases). The germline gives CDR1 SGHRS, CDR2 YFSETQ. CDR3 length: 11 amino acids. The CDR3 is CASSDGDTVSF. CDR3 coding DNA: TGCGCCAGCAGCGATGGGGACACGGTCTCATTC.

The sample holds one count of this clonotype. The chain combines TRBV5-1 with TRBJ2-5; D assignment may be TRBD1 or TRBD2 (5 bases each). CDR3 size: 16 residues. V was shortened by 5 bases and J by 0 bases, with 17 bases between the two germline ends. Germline assignment: CDR1 SGHRS and CDR2 YFSETQ. The CDR3 spells CASRLTGTVYQETQYF. The CDR3 coding sequence is TGCGCCAGCAGGTTAACCGGGACGGTGTACCAAGAGACCCAGTACTTC.

The V and J genes are TRBV7-2 and TRBJ2-2, with D uncertain. The V end lost 6 bases, the J end lost 2 bases, and 7 bases lay between the germline ends. The germline V gene has CDR1 SGHTA and CDR2 FQGNSA. The CDR3 consists of 13 residues. CDR3 nucleotide sequence: TGTGCCAGCAGTTCAGACAACACCGGGGAGCTGTTTTTT. Its translation: CASSSDNTGELFF.

This clonotype was seen many times. The chain couples TRBV7-9 to TRBJ1-1; D gene uncertain. The ends were cut back, 5 bases at V and 5 bases at J, with 12 bases in the middle. The CDR3 contains 13 residues. CDR1 is SEHNR and CDR2 is FQNEAQ in the germline V gene (reference sequence). CDR3 in amino acids: CASSPEAGTEAFF. As DNA, the CDR3 is TGTGCCAGCAGCCCCGAGGCTGGGACTGAAGCTTTCTTT.